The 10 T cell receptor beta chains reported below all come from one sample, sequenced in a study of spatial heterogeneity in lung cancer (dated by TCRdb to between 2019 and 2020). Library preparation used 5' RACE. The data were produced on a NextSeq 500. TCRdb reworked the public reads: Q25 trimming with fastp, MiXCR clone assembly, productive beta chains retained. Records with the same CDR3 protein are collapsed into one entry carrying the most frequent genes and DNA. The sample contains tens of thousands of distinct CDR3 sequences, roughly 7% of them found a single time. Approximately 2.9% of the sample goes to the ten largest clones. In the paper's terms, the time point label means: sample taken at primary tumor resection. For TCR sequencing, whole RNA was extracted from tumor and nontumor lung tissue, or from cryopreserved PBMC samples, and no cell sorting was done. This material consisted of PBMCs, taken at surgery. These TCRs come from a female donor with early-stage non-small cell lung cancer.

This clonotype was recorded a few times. In nucleotides, the CDR3 is TGTGCCAGCAGCACCATGAGGGGCCAGCCCCAGCATTTT. Amino acid sequence: CASSTMRGQPQHF. The chain employs TRBV27 and TRBJ1-5; weak D call: TRBD1 (5 bases). The CDR3 length is 13 residues. Germline lookup yields CDR1 MNHEY and CDR2 SMNVEV (reference sequence). The V and J ends lost 6 bases and 7 bases respectively, with 13 bases between them.

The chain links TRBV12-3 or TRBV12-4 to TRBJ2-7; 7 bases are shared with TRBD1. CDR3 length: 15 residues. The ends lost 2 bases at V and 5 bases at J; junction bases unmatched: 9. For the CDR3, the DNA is TGTGCCAGCAGTTTATCTGACAGGGCGGGCAACGAGCAGTACTTC. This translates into CASSLSDRAGNEQYF.

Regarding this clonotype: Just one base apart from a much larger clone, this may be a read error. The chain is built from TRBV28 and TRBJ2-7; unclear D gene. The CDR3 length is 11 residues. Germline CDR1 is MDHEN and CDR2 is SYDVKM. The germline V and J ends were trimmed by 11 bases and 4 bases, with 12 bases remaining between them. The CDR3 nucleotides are TGTGCCTCGCGGTCCGAATACGAGCAGTACTTC. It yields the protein CASRSEYEQYF.

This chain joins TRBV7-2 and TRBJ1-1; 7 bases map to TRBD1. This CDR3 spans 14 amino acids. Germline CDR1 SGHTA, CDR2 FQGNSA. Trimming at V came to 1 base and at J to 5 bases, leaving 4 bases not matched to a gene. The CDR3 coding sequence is TGTGCCAGCAGCTTAGATCCAGGGGGAACTGAAGCTTTCTTT. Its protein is CASSLDPGGTEAFF.

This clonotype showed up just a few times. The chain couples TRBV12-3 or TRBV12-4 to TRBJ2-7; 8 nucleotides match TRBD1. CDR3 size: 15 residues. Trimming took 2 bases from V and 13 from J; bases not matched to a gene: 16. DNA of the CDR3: TGTGCCAGCAGTTTACAGACAGGGGCTCTCCACCTACCCTACTTC. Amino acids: CASSLQTGALHLPYF.

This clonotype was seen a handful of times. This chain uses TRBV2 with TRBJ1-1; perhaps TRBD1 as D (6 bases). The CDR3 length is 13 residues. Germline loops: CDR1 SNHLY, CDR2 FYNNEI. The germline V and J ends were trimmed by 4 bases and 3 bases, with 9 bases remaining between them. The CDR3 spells CASSGQGYTEAFF. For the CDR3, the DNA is TGTGCCAGCAGTGGGCAGGGGTACACTGAAGCTTTCTTT.

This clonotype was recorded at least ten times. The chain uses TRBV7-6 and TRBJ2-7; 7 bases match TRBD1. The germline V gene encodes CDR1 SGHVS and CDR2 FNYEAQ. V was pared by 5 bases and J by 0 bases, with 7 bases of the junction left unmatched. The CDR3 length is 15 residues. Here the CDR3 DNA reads TGTGCCAGCAGCGATCGGACAGGATCCTCCTACGAGCAGTACTTC. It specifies CASSDRTGSSYEQYF.

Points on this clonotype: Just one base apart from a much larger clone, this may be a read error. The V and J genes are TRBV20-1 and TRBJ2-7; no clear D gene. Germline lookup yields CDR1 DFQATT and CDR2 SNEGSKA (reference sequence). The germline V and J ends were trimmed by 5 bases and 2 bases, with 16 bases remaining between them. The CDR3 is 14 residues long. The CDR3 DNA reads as TGCAGTGCTCGGTACAACAACGTTCCCTACGAGCAGTACTTC. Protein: CSARYNNVPYEQYF.

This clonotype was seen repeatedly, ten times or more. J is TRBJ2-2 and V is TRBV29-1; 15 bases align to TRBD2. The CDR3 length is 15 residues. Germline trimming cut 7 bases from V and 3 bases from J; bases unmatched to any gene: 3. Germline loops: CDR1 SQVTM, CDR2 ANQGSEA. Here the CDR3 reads CSGGTSGGYTGELFF. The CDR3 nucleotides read TGCAGCGGAGGGACTAGCGGGGGGTACACCGGGGAGCTGTTTTTT.

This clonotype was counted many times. This chain's CDR3 is CASSEVPRDTQAFF. The CDR3 coding sequence is TGTGCCAGCAGTGAAGTCCCCCGGGATACGCAAGCTTTCTTT. The chain joins TRBV6-1 to TRBJ1-1, with unresolved D. Between the trimmed V and J ends, which lost 1 base and 9 bases, there was a span of 15 bases. This CDR3 comprises 14 residues. Germline CDR1 is MNHNS and CDR2 is SASEGT.